A selection of T cell receptor beta chains follows, all from one sample in a study of blood T cell repertoires in COVID-19. Produced via immunoSEQ multiplex PCR; TCRdb's table is partial and in-frame only. Of approximately 150,000 clones listed, roughly 78% are singletons. Sequencing used peripheral blood. These receptor sequences come from a human donor with acute or convalescent COVID-19. The donor label of this sample is uncertain. CDR3s include the opening cysteine and the closing phenylalanine or tryptophan. A D gene is named only where the DNA matches it firmly. For some rows the clone size is stated as once, few or many, or as a class when expanded; others skip it.

j_gene,abundance,d_gene,v_gene,CDR3aa,CDR3nt
TRBJ1-2,few,-,TRBV6-2/TRBV6-3,CASSPQGFGYTF,TGTGCCAGCAGTCCCCAGGGTTTCGGCTACACCTTC
TRBJ2-5,-,TRBD1,TRBV14,CASSQDRRRGRLQETQYF,TGTGCCAGCAGCCAAGATAGACGCAGGGGGCGTCTCCAAGAGACCCAGTACTTC
TRBJ1-2,-,TRBD1,TRBV29-1,CSARLDRGGIYGYTF,TGCAGCGCGAGGTTGGACAGGGGCGGAATCTATGGCTACACCTTC
TRBJ1-3,-,TRBD1,TRBV7-9,CASSPTGLSSGNTIYF,TGTGCCAGCAGCCCGACAGGGTTGAGTTCTGGAAACACCATATATTTT
TRBJ1-2,-,TRBD1,TRBV19,CASIRTGSKVDGYTF,TGTGCCAGTATCCGGACAGGGTCTAAGGTTGATGGCTACACCTTC
TRBJ2-1,-,TRBD2,TRBV11-2,CASSSGGDSYNEQFF,TGTGCCAGCAGCTCTGGGGGGGACTCCTACAATGAGCAGTTCTTC
TRBJ1-2,-,-,TRBV7-9,CASGRQGSGGYTF,TGTGCCAGCGGAAGGCAGGGCTCAGGTGGCTACACCTTC
TRBJ1-3,few,TRBD1,TRBV19,CASSPYRDSSGNTIYF,TGTGCCAGTAGTCCGTACCGGGACAGCTCTGGAAACACCATATATTTT
TRBJ2-2,-,-,TRBV5-6,CASSADMGGTGELFF,TGTGCCAGCAGCGCCGACATGGGGGGCACCGGGGAGCTGTTTTTT
TRBJ1-1,-,-,TRBV14,CASSPEEGMNTEAFF,TGTGCCAGCAGCCCCGAGGAGGGCATGAACACTGAAGCTTTCTTT
TRBJ1-1,-,TRBD1,TRBV27,CASSLLGQGATEAFF,TGTGCCAGCAGTTTGTTGGGACAGGGGGCCACTGAAGCTTTCTTT
TRBJ2-3,-,TRBD1,TRBV29-1,CSVQGADTQYF,TGCAGCGTGCAGGGGGCAGATACGCAGTATTTT
TRBJ1-1,few,-,TRBV5-6,CASSLLQGSEAFF,TGTGCCAGCAGCTTACTACAGGGATCTGAAGCTTTCTTT
TRBJ2-5,-,-,TRBV10-3,CAAGPQETQYF,TGTGCCGCGGGTCCCCAAGAGACCCAGTACTTC
TRBJ1-6,-,-,TRBV18,CASSMTENYNSPLHF,TGTGCCAGCTCGATGACAGAAAACTATAATTCACCCCTCCACTTT
TRBJ1-2,-,-,TRBV4-3,CASSQDYSPYGYTF,TGCGCCAGCAGCCAAGATTACAGCCCCTATGGCTACACCTTC
TRBJ2-2,once,TRBD1,TRBV7-6,CASRGQQNTGELFF,TGTGCCAGCAGGGGACAGCAGAACACCGGGGAGCTGTTTTTT
TRBJ2-7,-,-,TRBV19,CASSPGLSYEQYF,TGTGCCAGTAGTCCCGGACTCTCTTACGAGCAGTACTTC
TRBJ2-7,-,TRBD1,TRBV5-1,CASSIQQGARNEQYF,TGCGCCAGCAGCATTCAACAGGGGGCGCGGAACGAGCAGTACTTC
TRBJ1-1,-,TRBD1,TRBV6-4,CASSDSSQGANTEAFF,TGTGCCAGCAGTGACTCGAGTCAGGGGGCGAACACTGAAGCTTTCTTT
TRBJ2-1,-,-,TRBV12-3/TRBV12-4,CASGGAYEQFF,TGTGCCAGCGGGGGGGCCTATGAGCAGTTCTTC
TRBJ1-2,-,-,TRBV6-5,CASSYSRTGDDYTF,TGTGCCAGCAGTTACTCTAGGACGGGGGATGACTACACCTTC
TRBJ1-1,-,-,TRBV28,CASSSELGSTEAFF,TGTGCCAGCAGTTCCGAACTGGGGAGCACTGAAGCTTTCTTT
TRBJ2-2,-,-,TRBV15,CATSRDLNRVTGELFF,TGTGCCACCAGCAGAGATCTGAACAGGGTCACCGGGGAGCTGTTTTTT
TRBJ1-5,-,-,TRBV6-5,CASRGQNNQPQHF,TGTGCCAGCCGAGGACAGAACAATCAGCCCCAGCATTTT
TRBJ1-2,once,-,TRBV4-2,CASSQNTLWGDGYTF,TGTGCCAGCAGCCAAAACACCCTCTGGGGGGATGGCTACACCTTC
TRBJ2-3,-,-,TRBV3-1/TRBV3-2,CASSGVGGTDTQYF,TGTGCCAGCTCCGGGGTTGGGGGCACAGATACGCAGTATTTT
TRBJ1-2,-,-,TRBV11-2,CASSPGKGLENYGYTF,TGTGCCAGCAGCCCGGGAAAAGGGTTGGAGAACTATGGCTACACCTTC
TRBJ1-4,-,-,TRBV5-4,CASKEPSNEKLFF,TGTGCCAGCAAGGAGCCCTCGAATGAAAAACTGTTTTTT
TRBJ1-2,few,-,TRBV27,CATKTGGDGYTF,TGTGCCACCAAGACTGGGGGCGATGGCTACACCTTC
TRBJ1-4,few,-,TRBV30,CAWSQGSGEKLFF,TGTGCCTGGAGTCAGGGGAGTGGAGAAAAACTGTTTTTT
TRBJ1-1,-,TRBD1,TRBV10-3,CAITGTENTEAFF,TGTGCCATCACAGGGACAGAGAACACTGAAGCTTTCTTT
TRBJ1-5,-,TRBD1,TRBV18,CASSPYQGARGNQPQHF,TGTGCCAGCTCACCTTACCAGGGGGCGAGAGGCAATCAGCCCCAGCATTTT
TRBJ2-5,-,TRBD2,TRBV19,CASSTPRTSGGRETQYF,TGTGCCAGTAGTACCCCTCGGACTAGCGGGGGGAGAGAGACCCAGTACTTC
TRBJ2-1,-,-,TRBV3-1/TRBV3-2,CASSRDSNNEQFF,TGTGCCAGCAGCCGGGACTCCAACAATGAGCAGTTCTTC
TRBJ1-1,-,-,TRBV6-6,CASSQPQVNTEAFF,TGTGCCAGCAGTCAGCCACAGGTGAACACTGAAGCTTTCTTT
TRBJ2-2,-,TRBD2,TRBV9,CASSRGLAGGLNTGELFF,TGTGCCAGCAGCAGAGGACTAGCGGGGGGACTTAACACCGGGGAGCTGTTTTTT
TRBJ1-1,-,TRBD1,TRBV5-6,CASKPTGYGTEAFF,TGTGCCAGCAAGCCGACAGGGTACGGCACTGAAGCTTTCTTT
TRBJ2-7,-,TRBD1,TRBV10-3,CAISESGQGARGEQYF,TGTGCCATCAGTGAGTCCGGACAGGGGGCTAGGGGAGAGCAGTACTTC
TRBJ1-2,-,-,TRBV14,CASSRSTWGEGGYTF,TGTGCCAGCAGCCGAAGCACTTGGGGTGAGGGCGGCTACACCTTC
TRBJ2-3,-,-,TRBV7-2,CASSLVNGGTDTQYF,TGTGCCAGCAGCTTAGTTAACGGAGGCACAGATACGCAGTATTTT
TRBJ1-1,-,-,TRBV7-9,CASRGQGHAFF,TGTGCCAGCAGGGGGCAGGGGCATGCTTTCTTT